Listed here are 31 T cell receptor beta chains from one sample, sequenced in a study of blood T cell repertoires in COVID-19. Libraries were prepared by immunoSEQ multiplex PCR; TCRdb keeps only in-frame clonotypes and omits some of them. The table records some 200,000 clones, roughly 79% of them present only once. The sample taken for sequencing was peripheral blood. Receptors originate from a human donor with acute or convalescent COVID-19. The donor label of this sample is uncertain.

The chain links TRBV11-2 to TRBJ2-7; 8 bases align to TRBD2. After removal of 5 bases from V and 4 bases from J, the junction contained 10 bases not matched to a gene. Germline loops: CDR1 SGHAT, CDR2 FQNNGV. The CDR3 runs to 15 residues. Here the CDR3 reads CASSDPSGSIYEQYF. CDR3 bases: TGTGCCAGCAGCGATCCCAGCGGGAGTATTTACGAGCAGTACTTC.

The chain uses TRBV11-3 and TRBJ2-5, with 9 bases aligning to TRBD1. This CDR3 spans 15 amino acids. V dropped 5 bases and J dropped 5; count of bases not matched to a gene: 9. CDR1 and CDR2 from the germline V gene are SGHNT and YENEEA. The CDR3 is CASSPSGQGGETQYF. In DNA, the CDR3 is TGTGCCAGCAGCCCTTCGGGACAGGGAGGGGAGACCCAGTACTTC. The complete variable domain, with remaining parts taken from reference TRBV11-3 and TRBJ2-5, reads EAGVVQSPRYKIIEKKQPVAFWCNPISGHNTLYWYLQNLGQGPELLIRYENEEAVDDSQLPKDRFSAERLKGVDSTLKIQPAELGDSAVYLCASSPSGQGGETQYFGPGTRLLVL.

The chain has TRBV9 and TRBJ2-7; TRBD2 agrees at 8 bases. This CDR3 has 16 residues. Germline V lookup: CDR1 SGDLS, CDR2 YYNGEE. J was trimmed by 4 bases and V by 3 bases; bases with no gene match: 12. The CDR3 DNA reads as TGTGCCAGCAGCGCCCCCAGGCGGGGGGTTAGGTACGAGCAGTACTTC. Protein product: CASSAPRRGVRYEQYF.

V usage is TRBV11-2 and J usage is TRBJ2-1; tentative D call: TRBD2 (5 bases). The germline V gene encodes CDR1 SGHAT and CDR2 FQNNGV. This CDR3 comprises 15 residues. Trimming took 5 bases from V and 7 from J, leaving 18 bases between them. The CDR3: CASSLERSSGNEQFF. CDR3 DNA sequence: TGTGCCAGCAGCCTCGAGCGGTCTTCCGGGAATGAGCAGTTCTTC.

This clone is a singleton in its sample. The chain carries TRBV9 and TRBJ2-1; tentative D call: TRBD1 (5 bases). V shed 3 bases and J shed 5 bases, with 15 bases lying between them. Germline-derived CDR1 and CDR2 are SGDLS and YYNGEE. This CDR3 has 15 amino acids. The CDR3 here is CASSGTTPTDNEQFF. The CDR3 DNA follows: TGTGCCAGCAGCGGCACCACCCCGACAGACAATGAGCAGTTCTTC.

The rearrangement joins TRBV20-1 to TRBJ1-1; D possibly corresponds to TRBD1 (5 bases). Germline CDR1 is DFQATT and CDR2 is SNEGSKA (reference sequence). The germline V and J ends were trimmed by 6 bases and 1 base, with 12 bases remaining between them. The CDR3 has 13 residues. CDR3 sequence reads: CSASKTANTEAFF. The CDR3 nucleotides are TGCAGTGCGAGTAAGACAGCGAACACTGAAGCTTTCTTT.

This sequence joins TRBV4-1 and TRBJ2-3; D is undetermined. Germline CDR1 MGHRA, CDR2 YSYEKL. The length of the CDR3 is 12 residues. Trimming cost V 1 base and J 7 bases, with 6 bases left between them. The DNA of the CDR3 is TGCGCCAGCAGCCAAGGCGTAAATACGCAGTATTTT. The encoded protein is CASSQGVNTQYF.

V usage is TRBV28 and J usage is TRBJ2-1; 8 nucleotides match TRBD2. Germline V gives CDR1 MDHEN, CDR2 SYDVKM. V lost 7 bases to trimming and J lost 4 bases; unmatched junction nucleotides: 9. This CDR3 region has 15 residues. CDR3 DNA sequence: TGTGCCAGCACCTTAAGGACTAGCTTATACAATGAGCAGTTCTTC. It yields the protein CASTLRTSLYNEQFF. The full variable domain, its missing parts supplied by reference TRBV28 and TRBJ2-1, is DVKVTQSSRYLVKRTGEKVFLECVQDMDHENMFWYRQDPGLGLRLIYFSYDVKMKEKGDIPEGYSVSREKKERFSLILESASTNQTSMYLCASTLRTSLYNEQFFGPGTRLTVL.

CDR3 region: CASSGGGRALISSYEQYF. In nucleotides, the CDR3 is TGTGCCAGCTCCGGGGGCGGGAGAGCCCTAATCTCATCCTACGAGCAGTACTTC. J is TRBJ2-7 and V is TRBV18; the D gene is possibly TRBD2 (7 bases). Trimming removed 6 bases at V and 1 base at J, with 25 bases between. Germline V lookup: CDR1 KGHSH, CDR2 LQKENI. The CDR3 is made up of 18 amino acids.

This sequence joins TRBV30 and TRBJ1-4; D call uncertain. V lost 5 bases to trimming and J lost 6 bases, with 10 bases between them. CDR1 is GTSNPN and CDR2 is SVGIG in the germline V gene (reference sequence). The CDR3 extends over 12 amino acids. For the CDR3, the DNA is TGTGCCTGGGGGCGTGTTGATGAAAAACTGTTTTTT. As protein: CAWGRVDEKLFF.

The chain links TRBV19 to TRBJ1-3, with 9 bases that match TRBD1. Germline trimming cut 8 bases from V and 8 bases from J; bases unmatched to any gene: 7. Looked up from germline, CDR1 is LNHDA and CDR2 is SQIVND (reference sequence). There are 13 residues in the CDR3. For the CDR3, the DNA is TGTGCCAGTGCCCGGGACAGGGAAGACACCATATATTTT. It yields the protein CASARDREDTIYF. The whole variable domain, filled in from reference TRBV19 and TRBJ1-3, reads DGGITQSPKYLFRKEGQNVTLSCEQNLNHDAMYWYRQDPGQGLRLIYYSQIVNDFQKGDIAEGYSVSREKKESFPLTVTSAQKNPTAFYLCASARDREDTIYFGEGSWLTVV.

The chain combines TRBV30 with TRBJ1-3, with a weak D call TRBD1 (6 bases). Trimming took off 4 bases at V and 2 bases at J, with 6 bases between the two ends. CDR3 size: 12 residues. Per germline, CDR1 GTSNPN and CDR2 SVGIG (reference sequence). The CDR3 here is CAWKGAGNTIYF. The CDR3 nucleotides read TGTGCCTGGAAGGGGGCTGGAAACACCATATATTTT.

The J gene is TRBJ2-5, the V gene TRBV6-1; possible D gene TRBD1, 5 bases. CDR3 length: 15 amino acids. Trimming removed 1 base from V and 1 base from J, with 10 bases in between. Per the germline V gene, CDR1 is MNHNS and CDR2 is SASEGT. In DNA, the CDR3 is TGTGCCAGCAGTGAAGACCCAGGGCCCCAAGAGACCCAGTACTTC. Translated, it gives CASSEDPGPQETQYF.

J is TRBJ1-2 and V is TRBV6-5, with 8 bases matching TRBD1. The germline CDR1 and CDR2 sequences are MNHEY and SVGAGI. The CDR3 spans 15 residues. Trimming cost V 2 bases and J 4 bases; bases outside gene matches: 6. The CDR3 region has the DNA TGTGCCAGCAGTTACGACCAGGGACAGGCCTATGGCTACACCTTC. Amino acid sequence: CASSYDQGQAYGYTF.

This clone was picked up one time. This chain uses TRBV5-1 with TRBJ1-2; D not resolved. Per germline, CDR1 SGHRS and CDR2 YFSETQ. The CDR3 extends over 14 amino acids. V was shortened by 2 bases and J by 2 bases, with 10 bases between the two germline ends. CDR3 loop: CASSFISENYGYTF. CDR3 DNA sequence: TGCGCCAGCAGCTTTATTAGCGAAAACTATGGCTACACCTTC.

V and J are TRBV6-1 and TRBJ1-2, with D possibly being TRBD1 (5 bases). This CDR3 is built from 13 residues. V lost 3 bases and J lost 8, with 13 bases in between. Germline CDR1 and CDR2: MNHNS and SASEGT. The CDR3 DNA is TGTGCCAGCAGTGAGCTGGCAGGGAAAGGCTACACCTTC. As protein: CASSELAGKGYTF.

The chain recombines TRBV27 with TRBJ2-3, with D possibly matching TRBD2 (5 bases). Germline loops: CDR1 MNHEY, CDR2 SMNVEV (reference sequence). The CDR3 consists of 14 residues. The V end was cut by 8 bases, the J end by 3 bases, with 15 bases between. The CDR3 DNA follows: TGTGCCAGCGGCCTAACTAGGGAAACAGATACGCAGTATTTT. It codes for CASGLTRETDTQYF.

The chain combines TRBV14 with TRBJ1-2; tentatively, D is TRBD1 (6 bases). CDR1 and CDR2 from the germline V gene are SGHDN and FVKESK. V lost 4 bases, J lost 4 bases, and 19 bases lay in between. The CDR3 runs to 16 residues. The CDR3: CASSPGPTGSRYGYTF. The CDR3 bases are TGTGCCAGCAGCCCCGGCCCCACAGGGTCCCGCTATGGCTACACCTTC.

This clone appeared many times. The rearrangement joins TRBV7-2 to TRBJ2-7; 9 bases match TRBD1. The CDR3 is 15 residues long. The J segment lost 0 bases and the V segment lost 0 bases, leaving 0 bases of the junction unmatched. The germline V gene encodes CDR1 SGHTA and CDR2 FQGNSA. CDR3 DNA sequence: TGTGCCAGCAGCTTAGCGACAGGGGGCTCCTACGAGCAGTACTTC. Its protein is CASSLATGGSYEQYF.

The V gene is TRBV5-6, the J gene TRBJ1-2; D may be TRBD1 (5 bases). This CDR3 is 16 amino acids long. CDR1 is SGHDT and CDR2 is YYEEEE in the germline V gene. The V and J ends lost 0 bases and 2 bases respectively, with 14 bases between them. The CDR3 here is CASSLGGLQVNYGYTF. The CDR3 bases are TGTGCCAGCAGCTTGGGGGGCCTACAGGTGAACTATGGCTACACCTTC.

The chain recombines TRBV6-5 with TRBJ1-2, with TRBD1 matching over 9 bases. Germline V gene lookup returns CDR1 MNHEY and CDR2 SVGAGI. Trimming at V came to 9 bases and at J to 0 bases, leaving 8 bases not matched to a gene. This CDR3 has 15 residues. The CDR3 nucleotides read TGTGCCAGTGAACCGGGACAGGGAGCTAACTATGGCTACACCTTC. As protein: CASEPGQGANYGYTF.

The chain recombines TRBV9 with TRBJ1-2, with a possible D match to TRBD1 (5 bases). V lost 0 bases, J lost 1 base, and 7 bases lay in between. The CDR3 runs 14 residues. CDR1 and CDR2 from the germline V gene are SGDLS and YYNGEE. CDR3 amino acids: CASSVEGRNYGYTF. As DNA, the CDR3 is TGTGCCAGCAGCGTAGAGGGGCGTAACTATGGCTACACCTTC.

In its sample, this clone was seen a few times. This chain uses TRBV29-1 with TRBJ1-5; 8 bases agree with TRBD1. This CDR3 comprises 14 residues. CDR1 SQVTM and CDR2 ANQGSEA come from the germline V gene. With V trimmed by 6 bases and J by 0 bases, 4 bases remained unmatched. The chain's CDR3 is CSVAGGSSNQPQHF. CDR3 sequence (DNA): TGCAGCGTCGCAGGGGGCTCTAGCAATCAGCCCCAGCATTTT.

The chain links TRBV7-8 to TRBJ1-3; tentative D call: TRBD1 (5 bases). The V gene lost 1 base and the J gene lost 3 bases, with 13 bases spanning the gap. From germline, CDR1 is SGHVS and CDR2 FQNEAQ. CDR3 length equals 16 residues. The DNA of the CDR3 is TGTGCCAGCAGCTTAGTGCGGGGCCAGGGTGGAAACACCATATATTTT. It is translated as CASSLVRGQGGNTIYF.

The chain combines TRBV10-1 with TRBJ2-1; TRBD2 matches at 11 bases. This CDR3 spans 14 amino acids. CDR1 is WNHNN and CDR2 is SYGVQD in the germline V gene (reference sequence). Losses at the gene ends were 2 bases for V and 6 bases for J; bases not matched to a gene: 0. CDR3 in DNA: TGCGCCAGCAGTGAGACTAGCGGGGGCAATGAGCAGTTCTTC. Protein: CASSETSGGNEQFF.

This clone was detected only a few times. The CDR3 nucleotides are TGTGCCAGCAGTTTTTGGCAGAACTATGGCTACACCTTC. Amino acids: CASSFWQNYGYTF. This chain links TRBV27 with TRBJ1-2, with D uncertain. Germline V CDR1 and CDR2: MNHEY, SMNVEV (reference sequence). V was shortened by 3 bases and J by 2 bases, with 7 bases between the two germline ends. The CDR3 spans 13 residues.

V gene TRBV4-3 combines with J gene TRBJ2-4; perhaps TRBD1 as D (6 bases). The ends were cut back, 9 bases at V and 0 bases at J, with 15 bases in the middle. The length of the CDR3 is 15 residues. Germline values: CDR1 LGHNA, CDR2 YSLEER. The CDR3 spells CASIERGGAKNIQYF. The CDR3, as DNA: TGCGCCAGTATCGAGAGAGGGGGAGCCAAAAACATTCAGTACTTC.

The rearrangement joins TRBV5-4 to TRBJ2-7; TRBD2 aligns across 12 bases. Germline lookup yields CDR1 SGHNT and CDR2 YYREEE (reference sequence). After removal of 5 bases from V and 1 base from J, the junction contained 4 bases not matched to a gene. The CDR3 extends over 15 amino acids. The CDR3 loop is CASSALAGGSYEQYF. For the CDR3, the DNA is TGTGCCAGCAGTGCACTAGCGGGAGGATCCTACGAGCAGTACTTC.

The gene calls are TRBV19 and TRBJ1-3, with D perhaps matching TRBD1 (5 bases). Trimming removed 6 bases at V and 0 bases at J, with 12 bases between. Germline values: CDR1 LNHDA, CDR2 SQIVND (reference sequence). The CDR3 is 15 residues long. The DNA of the CDR3 is TGTGCCAGTAGGACCCGGGGGTTCTCTGGAAACACCATATATTTT. Protein sequence: CASRTRGFSGNTIYF.

This clone showed up just once. The chain is built from TRBV5-4 and TRBJ1-1, with TRBD1 identical over 12 bases. The CDR3 is made up of 16 amino acids. Germline lookup yields CDR1 SGHNT and CDR2 YYREEE (reference sequence). V lost 5 bases to trimming and J lost 5 bases; unmatched junction nucleotides: 10. Here the CDR3 DNA reads TGTGCCAGCAGTCCCGGGACAGGGGGCTATCGTACTGAAGCTTTCTTT. Translating it yields CASSPGTGGYRTEAFF.

This clone was found once. This chain links TRBV7-3 with TRBJ1-1; TRBD1 matches 8 bases. This CDR3 has 13 amino acids. The V gene end was trimmed by 1 base and the J gene end by 5 bases; junction bases not matched to a gene: 0. CDR1 and CDR2 from the germline V gene are SGHTA and FQGTGA. For the CDR3, the DNA is TGTGCCAGCAGCTTAAACAGGGGGACTGAAGCTTTCTTT. It yields the protein CASSLNRGTEAFF.